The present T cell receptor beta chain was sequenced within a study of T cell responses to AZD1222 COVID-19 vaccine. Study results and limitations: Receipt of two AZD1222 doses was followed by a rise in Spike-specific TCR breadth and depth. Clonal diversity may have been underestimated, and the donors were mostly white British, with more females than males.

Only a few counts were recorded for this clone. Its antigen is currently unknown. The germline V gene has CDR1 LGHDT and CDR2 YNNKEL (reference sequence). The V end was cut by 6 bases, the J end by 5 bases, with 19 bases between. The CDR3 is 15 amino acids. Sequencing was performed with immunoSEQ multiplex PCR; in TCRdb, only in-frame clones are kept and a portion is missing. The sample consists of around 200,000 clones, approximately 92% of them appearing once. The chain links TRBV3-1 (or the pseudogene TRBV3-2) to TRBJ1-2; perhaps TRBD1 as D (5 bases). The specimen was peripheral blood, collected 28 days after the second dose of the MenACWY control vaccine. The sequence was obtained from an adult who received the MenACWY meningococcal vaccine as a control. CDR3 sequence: CASSPTGTALYGYTF. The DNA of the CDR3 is TGTGCCAGCAGTCCTACTGGGACTGCGCTTTATGGCTACACCTTC.